A single sample is the source of the 30 T cell receptor beta chains below, sequenced in a study of CD8 T cells in Susac syndrome (dated by TCRdb to the late 2010s). Libraries were made using the immunoSEQ multiplex PCR assay. RNA was extracted using the RNeasy kit, and about 0.45 to 1 ug of the RNA was reverse transcribed with random hexamers. The public sequencing data were trimmed at Q25 with fastp and processed into clonotypes with MiXCR by TCRdb, which kept only in-frame beta chains. Merged by CDR3 protein, the rows form single entries marked with the most common genes and DNA. This sample gives roughly 86,000 distinct CDR3 sequences in total; 96% of them show up just once. Together, the top ten hold around 0.62% of the sample. Sequencing was done on a sample of CD8+ T cells from PBMCs. These receptor sequences come from a human donor with Susac syndrome.

The chain employs TRBV3-1 and TRBJ1-2; D gene uncertain. There are 18 residues in the CDR3. CDR1 is LGHDT and CDR2 is YNNKEL in the germline V gene (reference sequence). V was trimmed by 0 bases and J by 0 bases, leaving 17 bases between them. The CDR3 is CASSQDRRGSRSNYGYTF. The CDR3 DNA reads TGTGCCAGCAGCCAAGATCGTAGAGGGAGCCGATCTAACTATGGCTACACCTTC. The full variable domain, completed using reference TRBV3-1 and TRBJ1-2, is DTAVSQTPKYLVTQMGNDKSIKCEQNLGHDTMYWYKQDSKKFLKIMFSYNNKELIINETVPNRFSPKSPDKAHLNLHINSLELGDSAVYFCASSQDRRGSRSNYGYTFGSGTRLTVV.

The gene calls are TRBV29-1 and TRBJ1-2; no firm D call. V shed 4 bases and J shed 4 bases, with 7 bases lying between them. The CDR3 runs 11 residues. Per the germline V gene, CDR1 is SQVTM and CDR2 is ANQGSEA. CDR3 residues: CSVASPYGYTF. CDR3 nucleotide sequence: TGCAGCGTTGCTTCTCCCTATGGCTACACCTTC.

The CDR3 DNA reads TGTGCCTGGAGTGTACTACCCGATGGTGATACGCAGTATTTT. Its translation: CAWSVLPDGDTQYF. The V call is TRBV30, the J call TRBJ2-3; no reliable D call. The V gene lost 0 bases and the J gene lost 6 bases, with 13 bases spanning the gap. The CDR3 is 14 residues long. The germline V gene has CDR1 GTSNPN and CDR2 SVGIG (reference sequence).

CDR3 nucleotides: TGTGCCATCAGTGAGTCTCCGCAGGGGAGTATTGAGCAGTTCTTC. This sequence encodes CAISESPQGSIEQFF. The rearrangement joins TRBV10-3 to TRBJ2-1; D may be TRBD1 (6 bases). The V gene lost 0 bases and the J gene lost 9 bases, with 15 bases spanning the gap. The CDR3 has 15 residues. From germline, CDR1 is ENHRY and CDR2 SYGVKD.

The chain links TRBV24-1 to TRBJ2-5, with TRBD1 identical over 7 bases. V lost 9 bases and J lost 5; bases outside the gene matches: 5. This CDR3 spans 12 amino acids. Per the germline V gene, CDR1 is KGHDR and CDR2 is SFDVKD. The CDR3 bases are TGTGCCACCGCCGACAGGGTGGAGACCCAGTACTTC. Translating gives CATADRVETQYF.

The chain uses TRBV3-1 and TRBJ2-1; TRBD2 matches 16 bases. CDR3 length: 14 residues. The germline V gene encodes CDR1 LGHDT and CDR2 YNNKEL (reference sequence). Unmatched junction bases numbered 2, after V lost 8 bases and J lost 7 bases. CDR3 protein: CASGTSGGANEQFF. CDR3 nucleotides: TGTGCCAGCGGGACTAGCGGGGGGGCTAATGAGCAGTTCTTC.

The gene calls are TRBV20-1 and TRBJ2-1, with a weak D call TRBD2 (5 bases). Germline CDR1 is DFQATT and CDR2 is SNEGSKA (reference sequence). The CDR3 spans 15 residues. V was pared by 6 bases and J by 4 bases, with 19 bases between. The DNA for the CDR3 is TGCAGTGCAAGAACTAGTTTTTCCCCATACAATGAGCAGTTCTTC. Residues: CSARTSFSPYNEQFF.

This chain joins TRBV9 and TRBJ2-2; 7 bases fit TRBD1. The ends lost 2 bases at V and 4 bases at J; junction bases unmatched: 2. The germline CDR1 and CDR2 sequences are SGDLS and YYNGEE. This CDR3 has 14 residues. Written as DNA, the CDR3 is TGTGCCAGCAGCGTGACAGGGATCACCGGGGAGCTGTTTTTT. Translating it yields CASSVTGITGELFF. The whole variable domain, filled in from reference TRBV9 and TRBJ2-2, reads DSGVTQTPKHLITATGQRVTLRCSPRSGDLSVYWYQQSLDQGLQFLIQYYNGEERAKGNILERFSAQQFPDLHSELNLSSLELGDSALYFCASSVTGITGELFFGEGSRLTVL.

This rearrangement joins TRBV13 to TRBJ2-1; D might be TRBD2 (5 bases). The CDR3 has 16 residues. Germline V gives CDR1 PRHDT, CDR2 FYEKMQ (reference sequence). Trimming left V 5 bases short and J 0 bases short, with 14 bases between. The CDR3 spells CASSRNTRGSYNEQFF. The CDR3 coding sequence is TGTGCCAGCAGCAGAAACACACGGGGCTCCTACAATGAGCAGTTCTTC.

The rearrangement uses TRBV20-1 and TRBJ1-2; 7 bases are a match to TRBD1. Germline CDR1 is DFQATT and CDR2 is SNEGSKA (reference sequence). V shed 3 bases, J shed 2 bases, and the junction held 9 bases outside the gene matches. This CDR3 spans 15 amino acids. CDR3 sequence: CSARPGQDINYGYTF. The CDR3 region has the DNA TGCAGTGCTAGGCCCGGACAGGATATCAACTATGGCTACACCTTC.

The J gene is TRBJ1-1, the V gene TRBV20-1; the match to TRBD1 covers 8 bases. Germline assignment: CDR1 DFQATT and CDR2 SNEGSKA (reference sequence). This CDR3 spans 15 amino acids. J gave up 1 base and V 2 bases, and 6 bases lay outside the gene matches. This CDR3 is CSARLLDRGNTEAFF. CDR3 nucleotide sequence: TGCAGTGCTAGACTCCTCGACAGGGGGAACACTGAAGCTTTCTTT.

The chain joins TRBV2 to TRBJ2-7, with D maybe TRBD1 (6 bases). CDR3 length: 14 amino acids. Germline values: CDR1 SNHLY, CDR2 FYNNEI. Trimming stripped 3 bases from V and 5 bases from J, with 14 bases between. The CDR3 sequence: CASSENRVGDEQYF. The CDR3 DNA reads as TGTGCCAGCAGTGAGAACAGGGTGGGCGACGAGCAGTACTTC.

The V call is TRBV15, the J call TRBJ2-7; D gene ambiguous. The length of the CDR3 is 14 residues. Trimming removed 0 bases at V and 0 bases at J, with 6 bases between. The germline gives CDR1 LNHNV, CDR2 YYDKDF (reference sequence). The CDR3 is CATSRDVASYEQYF. The CDR3 coding sequence is TGTGCCACCAGCAGAGATGTGGCCTCCTACGAGCAGTACTTC.

The CDR3 bases are TGTGCCAGCAGCCCAGGGGATGCCAGGGATACGCAGTATTTT. The encoded protein is CASSPGDARDTQYF. The chain uses TRBV4-2 and TRBJ2-3, with a weak D call TRBD1 (6 bases). There are 14 residues in the CDR3. CDR1 and CDR2 from the germline V gene are LGHNA and YNFKEQ. Trimming pared 4 bases from V and 6 bases from J, leaving 14 bases between.

The chain couples TRBV6-2 or TRBV6-3 to TRBJ1-1; possibly TRBD1 for D (6 bases). This CDR3 contains 15 residues. Germline V gives CDR1 MNHEY, CDR2 SVGEGT. V dropped 6 bases and J dropped 1 base, with 15 bases sitting between them. CDR3 nucleotides: TGTGCCAGCAGGGCAATATGGACAGAGAACACTGAAGCTTTCTTT. Protein product: CASRAIWTENTEAFF.

The chain recombines TRBV5-1 with TRBJ2-4; maybe TRBD2 (7 bases). This CDR3 has 18 residues. Trimming removed 2 bases from V and 7 bases from J, with 25 bases in between. Germline V lookup: CDR1 SGHRS, CDR2 YFSETQ. CDR3 residues: CASSLPFLGGAEENIQYF. Here the CDR3 DNA reads TGCGCCAGCAGCTTACCGTTTTTAGGGGGGGCTGAGGAGAACATTCAGTACTTC.

This chain connects TRBV28 to TRBJ2-7; 7 bases are a match to TRBD1. CDR3 length: 12 amino acids. V dropped 6 bases and J dropped 3; count of bases not matched to a gene: 2. Germline values: CDR1 MDHEN, CDR2 SYDVKM. The CDR3 protein is CASSPGGYEQYF. In DNA, the CDR3 is TGTGCCAGCAGCCCAGGGGGCTACGAGCAGTACTTC. The variable domain in full, with the rest retrieved from reference TRBV28 and TRBJ2-7, is DVKVTQSSRYLVKRTGEKVFLECVQDMDHENMFWYRQDPGLGLRLIYFSYDVKMKEKGDIPEGYSVSREKKERFSLILESASTNQTSMYLCASSPGGYEQYFGPGTRLTVT.

The chain couples TRBV20-1 to TRBJ1-4, with D possibly being TRBD1 (5 bases). Trimming removed 6 bases at V and 11 bases at J, with 16 bases between. In germline, CDR1 is DFQATT, CDR2 SNEGSKA (reference sequence). The CDR3 sequence is 12 residues long. The CDR3 spells CSASGGGGKLFF. The DNA of the CDR3 is TGCAGTGCCTCCGGGGGGGGAGGGAAACTGTTTTTT.

The gene calls are TRBV12-5 and TRBJ1-1; 8 nucleotides match TRBD1. Germline lookup yields CDR1 LGHNT and CDR2 FRNRAP. This CDR3 is built from 15 residues. V lost 5 bases and J lost 1; bases outside the gene matches: 6. As DNA, the CDR3 is TGTGCTAGTGGTCAAGAAACAGGGGGGAACACTGAAGCTTTCTTT. As protein: CASGQETGGNTEAFF.

The DNA for the CDR3 is TGTGCCAGCAGCTTAGAGGGCACGGGTAATTCACCCCTCCACTTT. Translating it yields CASSLEGTGNSPLHF. V and J are TRBV7-2 and TRBJ1-6; no clear D. Trimming shortened V by 1 base and J by 6 bases, and 10 bases separated the two germline ends. CDR3 length equals 15 residues. Germline CDR1 SGHTA, CDR2 FQGNSA. Filled out from reference TRBV7-2 and TRBJ1-6, the complete variable domain reads GAGVSQSPSNKVTEKGKDVELRCDPISGHTALYWYRQSLGQGLEFLIYFQGNSAPDKSGLPSDRFSAERTGGSVSTLTIQRTQQEDSAVYLCASSLEGTGNSPLHFGNGTRLTVT.

CDR3 region: CASSSGGNEQFF. Here the CDR3 DNA reads TGTGCCAGCAGTAGCGGGGGGAATGAGCAGTTCTTC. V is TRBV9 and J is TRBJ2-1; 10 bases are a match to TRBD2. Germline V gene sequence: CDR1 SGDLS, CDR2 YYNGEE. V lost 5 bases to trimming and J lost 7 bases; unmatched junction nucleotides: 0. CDR3 length: 12 amino acids.

The chain joins TRBV20-1 to TRBJ1-1; tentative D call: TRBD1 (6 bases). V was cut by 4 bases and J by 4 bases, with 16 bases left in between. Germline CDR1 is DFQATT and CDR2 is SNEGSKA (reference sequence). This CDR3 spans 14 amino acids. The CDR3 here is CSATQGMEGTEAFF. CDR3 DNA sequence: TGCAGTGCTACACAGGGAATGGAGGGCACTGAAGCTTTCTTT.

This clonotype has a handful of counts. This rearrangement joins TRBV7-3 to TRBJ1-1; D remains ambiguous. V dropped 8 bases and J dropped 1 base, with 11 bases sitting between them. The CDR3 extends over 13 amino acids. Germline lookup yields CDR1 SGHTA and CDR2 FQGTGA. DNA for the CDR3: TGTGCCAGCCGTGCGCGGGGGAACACTGAAGCTTTCTTT. Translating it yields CASRARGNTEAFF. The variable domain in full, with the rest retrieved from reference TRBV7-3 and TRBJ1-1, is GAGVSQTPSNKVTEKGKYVELRCDPISGHTALYWYRQSLGQGPEFLIYFQGTGAADDSGLPNDRFFAVRPEGSVSTLKIQRTERGDSAVYLCASRARGNTEAFFGQGTRLTVV.

This clonotype was detected only once. The rearrangement joins TRBV2 to TRBJ1-5; maybe TRBD1 (5 bases). CDR1 SNHLY and CDR2 FYNNEI come from the germline V gene. The CDR3 loop spans 13 amino acids. V lost 7 bases, J lost 7 bases, and 14 bases lay in between. The CDR3 region is CASKGQGRQPQHF. The CDR3 DNA follows: TGTGCCAGCAAAGGGCAGGGTCGACAGCCCCAGCATTTT.

CDR3 bases: TGTGCCACCAGTGACCCCCATCAGCACGACAATGAGCAGTTCTTC. Protein: CATSDPHQHDNEQFF. This sequence joins TRBV24-1 and TRBJ2-1; no definite D call. Trimming cost V 4 bases and J 5 bases, with 14 bases left between them. The CDR3 consists of 15 residues. Germline V gives CDR1 KGHDR, CDR2 SFDVKD.

As DNA, the CDR3 is TGCAGTGCGAGGGACATATCGGGCTATGGCTACACCTTC. It specifies CSARDISGYGYTF. The chain carries TRBV20-1 and TRBJ1-2; TRBD1 is a possible D gene (6 bases). V dropped 6 bases and J dropped 4 bases, with 15 bases sitting between them. In germline, CDR1 is DFQATT, CDR2 SNEGSKA (reference sequence). This CDR3 contains 13 residues.

The J gene is TRBJ1-1, the V gene TRBV29-1, with 9 bases identical to TRBD1. The CDR3 loop spans 13 amino acids. The germline V gene encodes CDR1 SQVTM and CDR2 ANQGSEA. Trimming removed 6 bases from V and 1 base from J; junction bases left unmatched: 3. CDR3 amino acids: CSVLGQGNTEAFF. DNA for the CDR3: TGCAGCGTCCTGGGACAGGGGAACACTGAAGCTTTCTTT.

The V and J genes are TRBV7-9 and TRBJ1-1; D is uncertain. Germline CDR1 is SEHNR and CDR2 is FQNEAQ (reference sequence). This CDR3 has 14 residues. Trimming removed 2 bases at V and 6 bases at J, with 13 bases between. The CDR3: CASSLSSVDAEAFF. The CDR3 region has the DNA TGTGCCAGCAGCTTATCAAGTGTGGACGCTGAAGCTTTCTTT.

The count of this clonotype is one. V usage is TRBV2 and J usage is TRBJ2-1; the match to TRBD2 covers 8 bases. The germline V gene encodes CDR1 SNHLY and CDR2 FYNNEI. The junction had 12 bases not matched to a gene; V was cut back by 7 bases and J by 10 bases. CDR3 length: 14 residues. The CDR3: CASTPGGQGKEQFF. The DNA of the CDR3 is TGTGCCAGCACTCCGGGAGGGCAGGGGAAGGAGCAGTTCTTC.

This sequence joins TRBV4-3 and TRBJ1-2; TRBD1 is a possible D gene (5 bases). Trimming removed 0 bases at V and 3 bases at J, with 11 bases between. The length of the CDR3 is 15 residues. Germline V gene data show CDR1 as LGHNA and CDR2 as YSLEER. The DNA for the CDR3 is TGCGCCAGCAGCCAAGATTGGAAAGGGGACTATGGCTACACCTTC. Translation: CASSQDWKGDYGYTF.